This passage covers 21 T cell receptor beta chains from one sample sequenced in a study of T cells after posttransplantation cyclophosphamide. TCRdb's table, derived via immunoSEQ multiplex PCR, lists solely in-frame clones and lacks some. In total the sample includes roughly 35,000 clones, none of them seen once. Material for sequencing was PBMCs. The receptors were gathered from a girl aged 5-17 years in good health, CMV-negative, and a related stem cell transplant donor.

This clone turned up a few times. V gene TRBV4-3 combines with J gene TRBJ1-6, with D maybe TRBD1 (6 bases). Between the trimmed V and J ends, which lost 0 bases and 0 bases, there was a span of 12 bases. Per germline, CDR1 LGHNA and CDR2 YSLEER. The CDR3 consists of 18 residues. The CDR3 nucleotides read TGCGCCAGCAGCCAAGAAATCTCAGGGGACTCCTATAATTCACCCCTCCACTTT. Residues: CASSQEISGDSYNSPLHF.

Many counts were recorded for this clone. The chain carries TRBV7-9 and TRBJ1-1; tentative D call: TRBD1 (5 bases). This CDR3 has 16 amino acids. Trimming left V 5 bases short and J 0 bases short, with 16 bases between. The germline gives CDR1 SEHNR, CDR2 FQNEAQ (reference sequence). The CDR3 here is CASSAGADSMNTEAFF. The CDR3 nucleotides are TGTGCCAGCAGCGCTGGGGCCGACAGTATGAACACTGAAGCTTTCTTT.

The chain joins TRBV9 to TRBJ2-1; a weak D match, TRBD1 (6 bases). The germline V and J ends were trimmed by 0 bases and 3 bases, with 10 bases remaining between them. Germline V gene lookup returns CDR1 SGDLS and CDR2 YYNGEE. The length of the CDR3 is 15 residues. The CDR3 sequence is CASSVEGVGYNEQFF. Here the CDR3 DNA reads TGTGCCAGCAGCGTAGAGGGGGTGGGCTACAATGAGCAGTTCTTC.

The V gene is TRBV7-2, the J gene TRBJ2-2; perhaps TRBD2 as D (5 bases). The V gene lost 5 bases and the J gene lost 1 base, with 17 bases spanning the gap. CDR3 length: 17 amino acids. The germline CDR1 and CDR2 sequences are SGHTA and FQGNSA. DNA of the CDR3: TGTGCCAGCAGCCGGCGGCGGGCAGGACTGAACACCGGGGAGCTGTTTTTT. It specifies CASSRRRAGLNTGELFF.

This clone was counted ten times or more. The rearrangement uses TRBV19 and TRBJ2-1; weak D call: TRBD1 (6 bases). Germline V gene sequence: CDR1 LNHDA, CDR2 SQIVND (reference sequence). V lost 9 bases and J 4 bases, leaving 16 bases between the germline ends. The CDR3 is made up of 14 amino acids. The CDR3, as DNA: TGTGCCAGCCAGATCCGGGACACTTACAATGAGCAGTTCTTC. This translates into CASQIRDTYNEQFF.

This clone appeared many times. The CDR3 nucleotides are TGTGCCAGCTCGCCCCCTAACAGGGACACTGAAGCTTTCTTT. Translating gives CASSPPNRDTEAFF. The chain employs TRBV18 and TRBJ1-1, with D tentatively TRBD1 (6 bases). This CDR3 contains 14 residues. Germline lookup yields CDR1 KGHSH and CDR2 LQKENI. V lost 6 bases and J 3 bases, leaving 14 bases between the germline ends.

The chain employs TRBV7-2 and TRBJ2-5; TRBD1 matches at 7 bases. The ends lost 6 bases at V and 2 bases at J; junction bases unmatched: 6. Germline lookup yields CDR1 SGHTA and CDR2 FQGNSA. There are 14 residues in the CDR3. CDR3 residues: CASSMGQIQETQYF. The DNA for the CDR3 is TGTGCCAGCAGTATGGGACAGATACAAGAGACCCAGTACTTC. Full variable domain (rest looked up from reference TRBV7-2 and TRBJ2-5): GAGVSQSPSNKVTEKGKDVELRCDPISGHTALYWYRQSLGQGLEFLIYFQGNSAPDKSGLPSDRFSAERTGGSVSTLTIQRTQQEDSAVYLCASSMGQIQETQYFGPGTRLLVL.

This clone occurred many times. The chain recombines TRBV11-3 with TRBJ2-2; D is possibly TRBD2 (7 bases). CDR1 and CDR2 (germline): SGHNT, YENEEA. The V gene lost 4 bases and the J gene lost 4 bases, with 10 bases spanning the gap. CDR3 length: 14 residues. CDR3 region: CASSYREGTGELFF. The CDR3 DNA is TGTGCCAGCAGCTACAGGGAGGGCACCGGGGAGCTGTTTTTT. Complete variable domain (other parts from reference TRBV11-3 and TRBJ2-2): EAGVVQSPRYKIIEKKQPVAFWCNPISGHNTLYWYLQNLGQGPELLIRYENEEAVDDSQLPKDRFSAERLKGVDSTLKIQPAELGDSAVYLCASSYREGTGELFFGEGSRLTVL.

In this sample, this clone turned up many times. The chain carries TRBV19 and TRBJ1-1; 7 bases fit TRBD1. Germline V lookup: CDR1 LNHDA, CDR2 SQIVND (reference sequence). V lost 7 bases to trimming and J lost 5 bases; unmatched junction nucleotides: 19. The CDR3 runs 17 residues. CDR3 region: CASTPPGTVHMGTEAFF. The CDR3 DNA follows: TGTGCCAGTACCCCCCCCGGGACAGTCCATATGGGGACTGAAGCTTTCTTT.

CDR3 amino acids: CASSSLAGGGMETQYF. CDR3 DNA sequence: TGTGCCAGCAGCTCCCTAGCGGGGGGTGGTATGGAGACCCAGTACTTC. This chain connects TRBV7-3 to TRBJ2-5, with 11 bases lining up with TRBD2. Per the germline V gene, CDR1 is SGHTA and CDR2 is FQGTGA. There are 16 residues in the CDR3. V gave up 4 bases and J gave up 5 bases; unmatched junction bases: 9. The variable domain in full, with the rest retrieved from reference TRBV7-3 and TRBJ2-5, is GAGVSQTPSNKVTEKGKYVELRCDPISGHTALYWYRQSLGQGPEFLIYFQGTGAADDSGLPNDRFFAVRPEGSVSTLKIQRTERGDSAVYLCASSSLAGGGMETQYFGPGTRLLVL.

A few counts support this clone. It is likely a read error, because the conserved phenylalanine at the end of the CDR3 is missing. This chain connects TRBV5-1 to TRBJ2-6, with D uncertain. Germline CDR1 reads SGHRS; CDR2 reads YFSETQ. CDR3 length equals 15 residues. V gave up 4 bases and J gave up 2 bases, with 10 bases separating them. CDR3: CASSLDGTGANVLTL. DNA for the CDR3: TGCGCCAGCAGCCTGGATGGCACTGGGGCCAACGTCCTGACTCTC.

The chain recombines TRBV5-4 with TRBJ2-7; TRBD1 matches 10 bases. Germline CDR1 and CDR2: SGHNT and YYREEE (reference sequence). The CDR3 length is 14 residues. V shed 4 bases and J 2 bases; nucleotides not matched to a gene: 3. The CDR3 protein is CASSPDRGPYEQYF. In DNA form, the CDR3 reads TGTGCCAGCAGCCCAGACAGGGGGCCCTACGAGCAGTACTTC. Looking up the rest from reference TRBV5-4 and TRBJ2-7 gives the full variable domain: ETGVTQSPTHLIKTRGQQVTLRCSSQSGHNTVSWYQQALGQGPQFIFQYYREEENGRGNFPPRFSGLQFPNYSSELNVNALELDDSALYLCASSPDRGPYEQYFGPGTRLTVT.

This clone was recorded many times. The J gene is TRBJ1-1, the V gene TRBV10-1, with 7 bases that match TRBD1. CDR1 is WNHNN and CDR2 is SYGVQD in the germline V gene (reference sequence). Trimming cost V 0 bases and J 4 bases; bases outside gene matches: 8. This CDR3 is built from 16 residues. The DNA of the CDR3 is TGCGCCAGCAGTGAGTCGCCGACAGGGCAGAGCACTGAAGCTTTCTTT. Translated: CASSESPTGQSTEAFF.

This clone was detected a few times. This chain links TRBV4-1 with TRBJ2-3; 7 nucleotides align to TRBD2. J was trimmed by 0 bases and V by 4 bases; bases with no gene match: 13. Per germline, CDR1 MGHRA and CDR2 YSYEKL. The CDR3 has 18 amino acids. CDR3 coding DNA: TGCGCCAGCAGCCGATTCCCTGCGGGGGACGCTAGCACAGATACGCAGTATTTT. Protein product: CASSRFPAGDASTDTQYF.

This clone was seen a few times. CDR3 sequence: CASSDDNSGRAGFDEQFF. The CDR3 DNA reads as TGTGCCAGCAGCGATGATAATAGCGGGAGGGCCGGGTTCGATGAGCAGTTCTTC. The chain recombines TRBV9 with TRBJ2-1; 11 positions match TRBD2. Germline V CDR1 and CDR2: SGDLS, YYNGEE. V shed 3 bases and J 8 bases; nucleotides not matched to a gene: 16. The CDR3 spans 18 residues.

This clone was picked up a small number of times. This chain uses TRBV15 with TRBJ2-1; possibly TRBD1 for D (5 bases). Trimming took off 0 bases at V and 2 bases at J, with 8 bases between the two ends. Germline V gene lookup returns CDR1 LNHNV and CDR2 YYDKDF (reference sequence). CDR3 size: 15 residues. The CDR3 protein is CATSRDSRAYNEQFF. The DNA for the CDR3 is TGTGCCACCAGCAGAGATTCCAGGGCCTACAATGAGCAGTTCTTC.

The chain joins TRBV5-1 to TRBJ2-7; TRBD1 matches at 8 bases. With V trimmed by 4 bases and J by 0 bases, 9 bases remained unmatched. Germline CDR1 reads SGHRS; CDR2 reads YFSETQ. This CDR3 contains 16 residues. The CDR3 nucleotides read TGCGCCAGCAGCGGCCGGCAGGGGGCGAACTCCTACGAGCAGTACTTC. Translating gives CASSGRQGANSYEQYF.

In its sample, this clone was seen many times. V and J are TRBV5-1 and TRBJ1-2, with D perhaps TRBD1 (6 bases). The CDR3 sequence is 14 residues long. Between the trimmed V and J ends, which lost 0 bases and 5 bases, there was a span of 11 bases. Germline assignment: CDR1 SGHRS and CDR2 YFSETQ. The CDR3 spells CASSLESQGYGYTF. DNA for the CDR3: TGCGCCAGCAGCTTGGAATCACAGGGTTATGGCTACACCTTC.

At least ten counts were recorded for this clone. The chain is built from TRBV10-1 and TRBJ2-7; TRBD2 might be the D (6 bases). Trimming removed 8 bases from V and 9 bases from J, with 14 bases in between. The CDR3 runs 11 residues. Germline CDR1 is WNHNN and CDR2 is SYGVQD (reference sequence). The chain's CDR3 is CASSTGTVQYF. The CDR3 DNA sequence: TGCGCCAGCTCAACGGGGACTGTGCAGTACTTC.

This clone was recorded a few times. The chain couples TRBV18 to TRBJ1-1; D not resolved. The CDR3 totals 12 residues. V was shortened by 6 bases and J by 0 bases, with 5 bases between the two germline ends. Germline CDR1 KGHSH, CDR2 LQKENI. As DNA, the CDR3 is TGTGCCAGCTCGAGGATGAACACTGAAGCTTTCTTT. Translated, it gives CASSRMNTEAFF.

In this sample, this clone turned up many times. The chain is built from TRBV7-7 and TRBJ2-3, with D possibly matching TRBD2 (7 bases). V gave up 5 bases and J gave up 3 bases, with 15 bases separating them. CDR1 is SSHAT and CDR2 is FNYEAQ in the germline V gene (reference sequence). There are 15 residues in the CDR3. The CDR3 bases are TGTGCCAGCAGCCTAAACGGGGGGCTGACAGATACGCAGTATTTT. This codes for CASSLNGGLTDTQYF.